The clone carrying this T cell receptor beta chain was observed once. This record belongs to a study of blood T cell repertoires in COVID-19. V trimming: 4 bases; J trimming: 5 bases; junction bases outside the gene matches: 7. Germline CDR1 is SNHLY and CDR2 is FYNNEI. The CDR3 is 15 amino acids. The assay was immunoSEQ multiplex PCR, and TCRdb's table has in-frame clones only and misses some. The table has 300,000 to 400,000 clones, 87% seen once. The chain links TRBV2 to TRBJ2-1, with 8 bases lining up with TRBD2. Specimen: peripheral blood. The sequence came from a woman in her fifties or sixties who had recovered from COVID-19. This CDR3 reads CASSGPGGGHNEQFF. The CDR3 coding sequence is TGTGCCAGCAGTGGGCCCGGGGGGGGCCACAATGAGCAGTTCTTC.